Shown below are 5 T cell receptor beta chains from a single sample sequenced in a study of T cells in Graves' hyperthyroidism and ophthalmopathy. It was RNA transcripts that yielded the amplified TCR beta CDR3 regions. Initially, a first-round RT-PCR of the TCR CDR3 employed the HTBI primer set. TCRdb re-called the multiplex PCR reads through MiXCR, storing one row per CDR3 protein. This sample carries 300,000 to 450,000 distinct CDR3 sequences, around 14% of them seen once, and the ten largest clones take 11%. Sequenced sample: blood. These receptors came from a woman aged 60 to 75 with Graves' hyperthyroidism.

This clonotype was counted a few times. This chain links TRBV19 with TRBJ2-1; 11 bases match TRBD2. This CDR3 region has 15 residues. Germline V lookup: CDR1 LNHDA, CDR2 SQIVND (reference sequence). After removal of 6 bases from V and 4 bases from J, the junction contained 5 bases not matched to a gene. Written as DNA, the CDR3 is TGTGCCAGTAGCGTTCGGACTAGCGGGTACAATGAGCAGTTCTTC. It encodes CASSVRTSGYNEQFF.

Ten or more counts support this clonotype. The chain employs TRBV11-2 and TRBJ1-3; D not resolved. Trimming cost V 8 bases and J 4 bases, with 21 bases left between them. The length of the CDR3 is 16 residues. CDR1 and CDR2 from the germline V gene are SGHAT and FQNNGV. The CDR3 here is CASRYPPGGIGNTIYF. The CDR3 coding sequence is TGTGCCAGCCGCTACCCCCCGGGAGGGATCGGAAACACCATATATTTT.

This clonotype was picked up many times. V and J are TRBV30 and TRBJ2-7, with 7 bases aligning to TRBD1. Germline V lookup: CDR1 GTSNPN, CDR2 SVGIG (reference sequence). The CDR3 is 14 amino acids. V gave up 3 bases and J gave up 1 base; unmatched junction bases: 6. The CDR3 region is CAWSPGGSSYEQYF. CDR3 DNA: TGTGCCTGGAGCCCAGGGGGATCTTCCTACGAGCAGTACTTC.

This clonotype was seen ten or more times. This rearrangement joins TRBV12-5 to TRBJ1-1; the D gene is possibly TRBD1 (6 bases). Germline V gene lookup returns CDR1 LGHNT and CDR2 FRNRAP. This CDR3 has 14 amino acids. Trimming pared 2 bases from V and 0 bases from J, leaving 7 bases between. CDR3 sequence (DNA): TGTGCTAGTGGTTTGCAGGGGATGAACACTGAAGCTTTCTTT. This gives the protein CASGLQGMNTEAFF.

This clonotype was counted at least ten times. The genes are TRBV11-2 and TRBJ2-1; D might be TRBD1 (6 bases). Germline-derived CDR1 and CDR2 are SGHAT and FQNNGV. The length of the CDR3 is 15 residues. Trimming removed 2 bases from V and 2 bases from J, with 10 bases in between. The CDR3 DNA is TGTGCCAGCAGCTTAAACACAGGGCCCTACAATGAGCAGTTCTTC. Translated: CASSLNTGPYNEQFF.